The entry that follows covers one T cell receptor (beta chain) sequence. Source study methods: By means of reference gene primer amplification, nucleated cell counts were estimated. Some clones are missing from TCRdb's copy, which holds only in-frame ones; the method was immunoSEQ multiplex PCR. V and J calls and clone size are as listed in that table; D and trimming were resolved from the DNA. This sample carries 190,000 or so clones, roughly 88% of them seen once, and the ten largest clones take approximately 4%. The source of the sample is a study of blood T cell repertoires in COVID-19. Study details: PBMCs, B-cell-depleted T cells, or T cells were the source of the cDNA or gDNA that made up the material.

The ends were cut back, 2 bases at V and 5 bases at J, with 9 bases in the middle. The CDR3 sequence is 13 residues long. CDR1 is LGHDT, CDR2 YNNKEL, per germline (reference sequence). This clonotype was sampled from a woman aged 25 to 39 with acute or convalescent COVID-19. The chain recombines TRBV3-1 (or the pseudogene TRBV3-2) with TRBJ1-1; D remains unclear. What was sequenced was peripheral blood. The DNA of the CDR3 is TGTGCCAGCAGCCAAATCTCCAGGACTGAAGCTTTCTTT. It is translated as CASSQISRTEAFF.